The sequence of this T cell receptor beta chain was determined in a study of blood T cell repertoires in COVID-19. Whole-study context: Sites in the United States, Italy and Spain provided acute and convalescent COVID-19 samples.

V shed 5 bases and J shed 11 bases, with 14 bases lying between them. This CDR3 spans 12 amino acids. Germline values: CDR1 SGHVS, CDR2 FQNEAQ. Before being deemed recovered, Cohort 3 donors had two negative PCRs, clearance, or symptom resolution. In the original workflow: It was from reference gene primer amplification that nucleated cell counts were estimated. Some clones are missing from TCRdb's copy, which holds only in-frame ones; the method was immunoSEQ multiplex PCR. Clone size and the V and J calls come from that table; the DNA yielded D and trimming. Found here are approximately 160,000 clones, around 84% of them singletons; the top ten hold 8%.

Source material: PBMCs or T cells enriched from blood (not recorded which). The V and J genes are TRBV7-8 and TRBJ2-3; perhaps TRBD2 as D (6 bases). The TCR originated in a woman aged 45-60 years who had recovered from COVID-19. CDR3 nucleotides: TGTGCCAGCAGCCCTAGACTAGGCCAGCAGTATTTT. It translates to CASSPRLGQQYF. The entire variable domain, with the rest obtained from reference TRBV7-8 and TRBJ2-3, is as follows: GAGVSQSPRYKVAKRGQDVALRCDPISGHVSLFWYQQALGQGPEFLTYFQNEAQLDKSGLPSDRFFAERPEGSVSTLKIQRTQQEDSAVYLCASSPRLGQQYFGPGTRLTVL.